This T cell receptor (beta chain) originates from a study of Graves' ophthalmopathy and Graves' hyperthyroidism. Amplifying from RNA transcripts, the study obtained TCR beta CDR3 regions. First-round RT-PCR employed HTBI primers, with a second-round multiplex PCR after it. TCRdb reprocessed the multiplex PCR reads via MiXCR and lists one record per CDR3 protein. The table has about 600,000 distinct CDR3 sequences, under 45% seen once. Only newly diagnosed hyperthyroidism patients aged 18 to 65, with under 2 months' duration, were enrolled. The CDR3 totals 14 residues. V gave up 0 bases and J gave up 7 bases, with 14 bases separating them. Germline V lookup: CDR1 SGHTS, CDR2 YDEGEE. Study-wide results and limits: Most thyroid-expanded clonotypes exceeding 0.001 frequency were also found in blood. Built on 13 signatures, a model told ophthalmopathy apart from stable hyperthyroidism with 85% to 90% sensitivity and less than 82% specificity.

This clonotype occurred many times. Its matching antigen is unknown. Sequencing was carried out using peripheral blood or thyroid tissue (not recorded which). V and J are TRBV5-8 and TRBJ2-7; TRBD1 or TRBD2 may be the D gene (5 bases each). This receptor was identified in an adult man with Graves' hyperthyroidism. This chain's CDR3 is CASSLVGEGFEQYF. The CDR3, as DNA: TGTGCCAGCAGCTTGGTTGGTGAGGGGTTTGAGCAGTACTTC.